This is a list of T cell receptor beta chains from one sample in a study of blood T cell repertoires in COVID-19. Using immunoSEQ multiplex PCR, the repertoire was profiled, and TCRdb retains in-frame clones only, with some absent. The sample lists hundreds of thousands of clones, 65% to 90% occurring once. Input material: PBMCs or T cells enriched from blood (not recorded which). These receptors were collected from a man between 40 and 49 years old who had recovered from COVID-19. Each CDR3 is given with its conserved first and last residue. The D gene is left open where the match is weak. Where a row states a size, it is once, few, many or the class of an expanded clone; other rows omit it.

16 TRBJ2-1 TRBV6-1 - - TGTGCCAGCAGTCAAGTAAGCGGTTACTCCTACAATGAGCAGTTCTTC CASSQVSGYSYNEQFF
14 TRBJ1-2 TRBV23-1 - - TGCGCCAGCAGTCGTAGGGGCGGAGGGGTTGGCTACACCTTC CASSRRGGGVGYTF
14 TRBJ2-7 TRBV7-8 - - TGTGCCAGCAGCCCGATGGGCTCATGGGTCGAGCAGTACTTC CASSPMGSWVEQYF
13 TRBJ2-7 TRBV18 - - TGTGCCAGCGCATCTGTAAGGGGCTACGAGCAGTACTTC CASASVRGYEQYF
15 TRBJ1-2 TRBV30 - few TGTGCCTGGAGCCCCCTATCAGGTTTAGGCTATGGCTACACCTTC CAWSPLSGLGYGYTF
14 TRBJ2-7 TRBV19 - - TGTGCCAGTAGTTTCCGGGGGATACCTTACGAGCAGTACTTC CASSFRGIPYEQYF
15 TRBJ2-1 TRBV25-1 TRBD2 - TGTGCCAGCAGTGATAGGACTAGGTTCTACAATGAGCAGTTCTTC CASSDRTRFYNEQFF
12 TRBJ1-1 TRBV28 - - TGTGCCAGCAGTTATAAGCCCACTGAAGCTTTCTTT CASSYKPTEAFF
12 TRBJ2-5 TRBV12-2 - few TGTGCAAGTCGCTTCGGAGGAGAGACCCAGTACTTC CASRFGGETQYF
15 TRBJ1-1 TRBV27 - - TGTGCCAGCAGTCAAGGGTGGGAGGGGAGCACTGAAGCTTTCTTT CASSQGWEGSTEAFF
13 TRBJ1-2 TRBV7-2 - - TGTGCCAGCAGCTTAGAAGGGGTATATGGCTACACCTTC CASSLEGVYGYTF
14 TRBJ2-7 TRBV5-4 TRBD2 few TGTGCCAGCAGCTTCTCTAGCGGGGCCTACGAGCAGTACTTC CASSFSSGAYEQYF
15 TRBJ1-5 TRBV5-5 TRBD1 - TGTGCCAGCAGTAGAACAGGGGATGGAGATCAGCCCCAGCATTTT CASSRTGDGDQPQHF
14 TRBJ1-2 TRBV18 - - TGTGCCAGCTCACCAGGGACATTTGCGGATGGCTACACCTTC CASSPGTFADGYTF
14 TRBJ1-4 TRBV7-2 TRBD1 - TGTGCCAGCAGCCCCCGGACAGGCAATGAAAAACTGTTTTTT CASSPRTGNEKLFF
14 TRBJ2-7 TRBV6-1 - - TGTGCCAGCAGTGAAGCAGGTAGCTTGGGCGAGCAGTACTTC CASSEAGSLGEQYF
15 TRBJ1-4 TRBV21-1 - few TGTGCCAGCAGCATGTATAGGACGGACAGTGAAAAACTGTTTTTT CASSMYRTDSEKLFF
16 TRBJ1-6 TRBV28 - few TGTGCCAGCAGTTTAATAGGGAGCTCCTATAATTCACCCCTCCACTTT CASSLIGSSYNSPLHF
13 TRBJ1-4 TRBV29-1 - - TGCAGCGTTGGTGGGGCGACTAATGAAAAACTGTTTTTT CSVGGATNEKLFF
13 TRBJ1-2 TRBV29-1 - - TGCAGCGTTGAACCCCTGGAGGACTATGGCTACACCTTC CSVEPLEDYGYTF
16 TRBJ1-2 TRBV4-3 - few TGCGCCAGCAGCCAGACGCGAAACAGGGACCCTTATGGCTACACCTTC CASSQTRNRDPYGYTF
15 TRBJ2-1 TRBV4-1 - once TGCGCCAGCAGCCAAGTGGCTAGCCTCCACAATGAGCAGTTCTTC CASSQVASLHNEQFF
15 TRBJ1-1 TRBV5-1 TRBD1 - TGCGCCAGCAGAAGTGGGACAGCCATGAACACTGAAGCTTTCTTT CASRSGTAMNTEAFF
13 TRBJ1-2 TRBV7-9 - - TGTGCCAGCAGCTTCCCACAGGCGGTAGGCTACACCTTC CASSFPQAVGYTF
21 TRBJ1-2 TRBV3-1/TRBV3-2 TRBD1 - TGTGCCAGCAGCCAAGATCGGGACAGGAATCATAGTCACTCGGCATTTTATGGCTACACCTTC CASSQDRDRNHSHSAFYGYTF
16 TRBJ2-7 TRBV6-6 - - TGTGCCAGCAGTTACTCCCGCAGGTCAAGCTCCTACGAGCAGTACTTC CASSYSRRSSSYEQYF
12 TRBJ1-2 TRBV3-1/TRBV3-2 - few TGTGCCAGCAGCCCCGCGACAGCCAACTACACCTTC CASSPATANYTF
14 TRBJ1-5 TRBV4-3 TRBD1 few TGCGCCAGCAGTTTCGGACAGGGTGGGCAGCCCCAGCATTTT CASSFGQGGQPQHF
16 TRBJ2-3 TRBV14 TRBD1 - TGTGCCAGCAGCCAATTCAGGGACAGGCACACAGATACGCAGTATTTT CASSQFRDRHTDTQYF
14 TRBJ2-7 TRBV19 TRBD1 - TGTGCCAGTAGTTTAGGACAGGTTAACTACGAGCAGTACTTC CASSLGQVNYEQYF
14 TRBJ1-5 TRBV11-2 TRBD1 - TGTGCCAGCAGCGACAGGGGTAGCAATCAGCCCCAGCATTTT CASSDRGSNQPQHF
13 TRBJ1-4 TRBV4-3 - - TGCGCCATCTCGGGAGGGCCTAATGAAAAACTGTTTTTT CAISGGPNEKLFF